This TCR delta chain came from a study of gammadelta T cells in human blood. Study-level results: Right after birth, innate γδ T cells reportedly expanded polyclonally after microbial exposure.

The V gene's germline CDR1 is GEAIGNYY and CDR2 EKD. V shed 2 bases, J shed 5 bases, and the junction held 0 bases outside the gene matches. CDR3 length equals 15 residues. Turning to this clone: Its antigen is currently unknown.

TCRdb reanalysed the RT-PCR reads with CATT. The sample lists hundreds of delta-chain clones, about 14% occurring once. The receptor was isolated from a human fetus. The specimen sequenced was non-Vgamma9Vdelta2 gamma-delta T cells from fetal blood. The J gene is TRDJ3, the V gene TRDV2; 9 bases map to TRDD3. The CDR3 region is CACDRGIRDTRQMFF. DNA for the CDR3: TGTGCCTGTGACAGGGGGATACGGGACACCCGACAGATGTTTTTC.